Each of the 30 T cell receptor beta chains below was sequenced from the same sample in a study of OX40 agonist ivuxolimab in advanced cancers. Clones were read by immunoSEQ multiplex PCR, and TCRdb kept only the in-frame ones, dropping some. The sample shows tens of thousands of clones, about 87% of them seen only once. The sample consisted of CD4+ or CD8+ T cells sorted from blood, taken in a trial of the OX40 agonist ivuxolimab. The receptors shown here come from an adult with an advanced solid tumor such as melanoma, head and neck, liver or kidney cancer.

The chain links TRBV6-5 to TRBJ1-4; 9 positions match TRBD1. The CDR3 length is 15 residues. Germline trimming cut 6 bases from V and 4 bases from J; bases unmatched to any gene: 6. The V gene's germline CDR1 is MNHEY and CDR2 SVGAGI. The CDR3 bases are TGTGCCAGCAGATCGACAGGGGGGTATAATGAAAAACTGTTTTTT. Its translation is CASRSTGGYNEKLFF.

The chain recombines TRBV7-8 with TRBJ1-1, with D tentatively TRBD1 (6 bases). Germline V gene lookup returns CDR1 SGHVS and CDR2 FQNEAQ. Trimming removed 5 bases at V and 1 base at J, with 8 bases between. This CDR3 has 13 residues. CDR3 region: CASSLDRNTEAFF. CDR3 bases: TGTGCCAGCAGCCTGGACAGGAACACTGAAGCTTTCTTT.

The chain joins TRBV5-1 to TRBJ1-2; 7 positions agree with TRBD1. CDR3 size: 13 residues. J was trimmed by 4 bases and V by 5 bases; bases with no gene match: 5. Looked up from germline, CDR1 is SGHRS and CDR2 is YFSETQ. CDR3 DNA: TGCGCCAGCAGTCTCGACAGGGCCTATGGCTACACCTTC. This sequence encodes CASSLDRAYGYTF.

V is TRBV5-1 and J is TRBJ1-4, with a tentative D call TRBD1 (6 bases). Trimming took off 2 bases at V and 4 bases at J, with 15 bases between the two ends. The germline gives CDR1 SGHRS, CDR2 YFSETQ. CDR3 size: 16 residues. The CDR3 region has the DNA TGCGCCAGCAGCTTTCGGCAGGGGATGGGTAATGAAAAACTGTTTTTT. Its protein product is CASSFRQGMGNEKLFF.

This rearrangement joins TRBV5-8 to TRBJ2-4; 8 bases line up with TRBD1. Germline V gene lookup returns CDR1 SGHTS and CDR2 YDEGEE. Losses at the gene ends were 2 bases for V and 1 base for J; bases not matched to a gene: 2. The CDR3 is 15 amino acids. The CDR3 spells CASSFRTGAKNIQYF. CDR3 coding DNA: TGTGCCAGCAGCTTTCGGACAGGGGCCAAAAACATTCAGTACTTC.

The J gene is TRBJ2-3, the V gene TRBV29-1; D call uncertain. This CDR3 spans 12 amino acids. Trimming took 4 bases from V and 1 from J, leaving 6 bases between them. Germline CDR1 SQVTM, CDR2 ANQGSEA. CDR3 residues: CSVVGRTDTQYF. CDR3 DNA sequence: TGCAGCGTTGTGGGCCGCACAGATACGCAGTATTTT.

J is TRBJ2-7 and V is TRBV6-1; 10 bases match TRBD1. The CDR3 totals 15 residues. J gave up 2 bases and V 10 bases, and 11 bases lay outside the gene matches. Per the germline V gene, CDR1 is MNHNS and CDR2 is SASEGT. CDR3 nucleotide sequence: TGTGCCACTGCGACAGGGGGCATCAGCGCCTACGAGCAGTACTTC. Its protein product is CATATGGISAYEQYF.

This clone was seen more than once but under ten times. The genes are TRBV7-2 and TRBJ1-1; no clear D. Trimming took off 0 bases at V and 1 base at J, with 9 bases between the two ends. CDR1 and CDR2 from the germline V gene are SGHTA and FQGNSA. The CDR3 runs to 15 residues. The CDR3 nucleotides are TGTGCCAGCAGCTTAGCGCAGGACTGGAACACTGAAGCTTTCTTT. This translates into CASSLAQDWNTEAFF. Filled out from reference TRBV7-2 and TRBJ1-1, the complete variable domain reads GAGVSQSPSNKVTEKGKDVELRCDPISGHTALYWYRQSLGQGLEFLIYFQGNSAPDKSGLPSDRFSAERTGGSVSTLTIQRTQQEDSAVYLCASSLAQDWNTEAFFGQGTRLTVV.

The chain joins TRBV6-1 to TRBJ1-4; 7 bases are a match to TRBD1. V lost 3 bases, J lost 2 bases, and 15 bases stayed unmatched. The CDR3 is 19 residues long. In germline, CDR1 is MNHNS, CDR2 SASEGT. The CDR3 bases are TGTGCCAGCAGTGAGGGGGGGCTACAGGGGTTCGCGACTAATGAAAAACTGTTTTTT. Amino acid sequence: CASSEGGLQGFATNEKLFF.

The V and J genes are TRBV5-1 and TRBJ2-3, with D unresolved. Germline V lookup: CDR1 SGHRS, CDR2 YFSETQ. Between the trimmed V and J ends, which lost 1 base and 5 bases, there was a span of 17 bases. CDR3 size: 16 residues. The CDR3 reads CASSLYPDRVGDTQYF. The CDR3 DNA reads TGCGCCAGCAGCTTGTACCCTGATCGAGTGGGAGATACGCAGTATTTT.

The J gene is TRBJ1-2, the V gene TRBV27; 9 bases align to TRBD1. Germline V gene lookup returns CDR1 MNHEY and CDR2 SMNVEV (reference sequence). CDR3 length equals 14 residues. The V and J ends lost 6 bases and 3 bases, in that order; junction bases with no gene match: 5. CDR3 nucleotides: TGTGCCAGCAGGTCGGACAGGGGATACTATGGCTACACCTTC. It specifies CASRSDRGYYGYTF.

CDR3 nucleotide sequence: TGTGCCATCAGTGAGGGGACTAGCGGATACAATGAGCAGTTCTTC. Its translation: CAISEGTSGYNEQFF. The rearrangement uses TRBV10-3 and TRBJ2-1, with TRBD2 matching over 11 bases. CDR1 and CDR2 (germline): ENHRY, SYGVKD. CDR3 length: 15 residues. Losses at the gene ends were 2 bases for V and 4 bases for J; bases not matched to a gene: 1.

The V call is TRBV6-6, the J call TRBJ2-7; 7 bases match TRBD1. Trimming took 2 bases from V and 0 from J; bases not matched to a gene: 4. The CDR3 spans 15 residues. Germline V gives CDR1 MNHNY, CDR2 SVGAGI (reference sequence). CDR3 bases: TGTGCCAGCAGTTACGCCCGGGACAGCTCCTACGAGCAGTACTTC. Amino acid sequence: CASSYARDSSYEQYF.

This clone is a singleton in its sample. CDR3 loop: CASTWAYEQYF. CDR3 sequence (DNA): TGTGCCAGCACCTGGGCCTACGAGCAGTACTTC. V gene TRBV7-9 combines with J gene TRBJ2-7; no clear D. CDR1 and CDR2 (germline): SEHNR, FQNEAQ (reference sequence). V was clipped by 7 bases and J by 2 bases, with 6 bases between them. This CDR3 comprises 11 residues. Based on the CDR3 plus reference TRBV7-9 and TRBJ2-7, the full variable domain is DTGVSQNPRHKITKRGQNVTFRCDPISEHNRLYWYRQTLGQGPEFLTYFQNEAQLEKSRLLSDRFSAERPKGSFSTLEIQRTEQGDSAMYLCASTWAYEQYFGPGTRLTVT.

The J gene is TRBJ1-1, the V gene TRBV7-2; 8 positions match TRBD1. Germline trimming cut 3 bases from V and 8 bases from J; bases unmatched to any gene: 5. The CDR3 length is 13 residues. The V gene's germline CDR1 is SGHTA and CDR2 FQGNSA. CDR3 DNA: TGTGCCAGCAGCTTCGGGGACAGGTGGGAAGCTTTCTTT. Translation: CASSFGDRWEAFF.

The rearrangement joins TRBV10-1 to TRBJ2-3, with TRBD1 matching 9 bases. J was trimmed by 4 bases and V by 3 bases; bases with no gene match: 8. In germline, CDR1 is WNHNN, CDR2 SYGVQD (reference sequence). This CDR3 contains 16 residues. The CDR3 loop is CASSEGGTGSSDTQYF. The CDR3 DNA is TGCGCCAGCAGTGAAGGAGGGACAGGGTCATCAGATACGCAGTATTTT.

This chain links TRBV19 with TRBJ2-5, with TRBD1 identical over 8 bases. The V gene end was trimmed by 5 bases and the J gene end by 4 bases; junction bases not matched to a gene: 12. The CDR3 length is 16 residues. Germline assignment: CDR1 LNHDA and CDR2 SQIVND (reference sequence). The CDR3 region is CASSPRGRGGRETQYF. The DNA for the CDR3 is TGTGCCAGTAGTCCCAGGGGGCGTGGAGGGAGAGAGACCCAGTACTTC.

This chain connects TRBV18 to TRBJ2-3; TRBD2 matches at 12 bases. The J segment lost 5 bases and the V segment lost 5 bases, leaving 8 bases of the junction unmatched. Germline V gene lookup returns CDR1 KGHSH and CDR2 LQKENI. This CDR3 has 16 amino acids. CDR3 sequence (DNA): TGTGCCAGCTCATCTAGCGGGGGGGCCAGGAAAGATACGCAGTATTTT. Translation: CASSSSGGARKDTQYF.

The chain combines TRBV19 with TRBJ2-7; 10 nucleotides agree with TRBD2. Trimming at V came to 5 bases and at J to 2 bases, leaving 12 bases not matched to a gene. Germline V gene lookup returns CDR1 LNHDA and CDR2 SQIVND (reference sequence). The CDR3 has 17 amino acids. The CDR3 region has the DNA TGTGCCAGTAGTGTTCTAGCGGGAGACACCGAACCCTACGAGCAGTACTTC. Residues: CASSVLAGDTEPYEQYF.

The CDR3 sequence is CASSYRRAGTDEQFF. Here the CDR3 DNA reads TGTGCCAGCAGTTACCGACGGGCCGGAACGGATGAGCAGTTCTTC. V usage is TRBV6-5 and J usage is TRBJ2-1, with D uncertain. The CDR3 has 15 amino acids. CDR1 is MNHEY, CDR2 SVGAGI, per germline. Trimming shortened V by 2 bases and J by 8 bases, and 16 bases separated the two germline ends.

This chain joins TRBV10-3 and TRBJ2-3; D might be TRBD2 (5 bases). The germline V and J ends were trimmed by 10 bases and 6 bases, with 14 bases remaining between them. This CDR3 is built from 12 residues. Germline V gene sequence: CDR1 ENHRY, CDR2 SYGVKD. The CDR3 loop reads CATGLPQDTQYF. The DNA for the CDR3 is TGTGCCACCGGACTCCCCCAGGATACGCAGTATTTT.

The CDR3: CASSGPGENSPLHF. The CDR3 DNA reads TGTGCCAGCTCCGGGCCAGGCGAAAATTCACCCCTCCACTTT. V gene TRBV7-6 combines with J gene TRBJ1-6; no definite D call. The CDR3 consists of 14 residues. CDR1 is SGHVS and CDR2 is FNYEAQ in the germline V gene. V lost 8 bases and J lost 7, with 15 bases in between.

The chain couples TRBV2 to TRBJ2-7; perhaps TRBD2 as D (6 bases). The V gene lost 8 bases and the J gene lost 2 bases, with 13 bases spanning the gap. The CDR3 runs 13 residues. In germline, CDR1 is SNHLY, CDR2 FYNNEI. CDR3 coding DNA: TGTGCCAGCGAGTGGGCGGGACCCTACGAGCAGTACTTC. Its translation is CASEWAGPYEQYF.

The chain uses TRBV19 and TRBJ2-1; D is perhaps TRBD2 (5 bases). Germline V gives CDR1 LNHDA, CDR2 SQIVND (reference sequence). V lost 3 bases, J lost 9 bases, and 15 bases lay in between. CDR3 length: 14 residues. DNA for the CDR3: TGTGCCAGTAGTATCCCCTTACTAGTTACTGAGCAGTTCTTC. Amino acid sequence: CASSIPLLVTEQFF.

This sequence joins TRBV7-2 and TRBJ2-5; either TRBD1 or TRBD2 may fit D (5 bases each). Trimming removed 3 bases at V and 3 bases at J, with 11 bases between. Germline V CDR1 and CDR2: SGHTA, FQGNSA. This CDR3 has 14 amino acids. CDR3 protein: CASSLPGRKETQYF. The CDR3 DNA sequence: TGTGCCAGCAGCTTGCCGGGGCGGAAAGAGACCCAGTACTTC.

This sequence joins TRBV5-4 and TRBJ1-2; 7 positions match TRBD1. From germline, CDR1 is SGHNT and CDR2 YYREEE (reference sequence). There are 14 residues in the CDR3. J gave up 3 bases and V 6 bases, and 8 bases lay outside the gene matches. CDR3 DNA sequence: TGTGCCAGCACCCAGACCGGGACAGACTATGGCTACACCTTC. Amino acid sequence: CASTQTGTDYGYTF.

The CDR3 DNA is TGTGCCAGCTCACCACGGTCTTCAGTAGCGGGAGTTCACGAGCAGTACTTC. Protein sequence: CASSPRSSVAGVHEQYF. The J gene is TRBJ2-7, the V gene TRBV18, with 9 nucleotides matching TRBD2. Per germline, CDR1 KGHSH and CDR2 LQKENI. This CDR3 contains 17 residues. V shed 1 base and J 5 bases; nucleotides not matched to a gene: 12. The variable domain in full, completed from reference TRBV18 and TRBJ2-7, reads NAGVMQNPRHLVRRRGQEARLRCSPMKGHSHVYWYRQLPEEGLKFMVYLQKENIIDESGMPKERFSAEFPKEGPSILRIQQVVRGDSAAYFCASSPRSSVAGVHEQYFGPGTRLTVT.

In DNA, the CDR3 is TGCGCCAGCAGCTTGGGGTGGACTAGCGGGAGGGCGGATGAGCAGTTCTTC. It encodes CASSLGWTSGRADEQFF. This rearrangement joins TRBV5-1 to TRBJ2-1; 15 bases line up with TRBD2. Germline CDR1 is SGHRS and CDR2 is YFSETQ. Trimming removed 0 bases from V and 8 bases from J; junction bases left unmatched: 6. The CDR3 length is 17 residues.

The chain recombines TRBV6-1 with TRBJ2-7, with TRBD2 matching over 14 bases. Germline-derived CDR1 and CDR2 are MNHNS and SASEGT. The CDR3 loop spans 16 amino acids. Trimming at V came to 4 bases and at J to 5 bases, leaving 7 bases not matched to a gene. CDR3 coding DNA: TGTGCCAGCAGTGCTTGGACTAGCGGGGGGCGTAACGAGCAGTACTTC. As protein: CASSAWTSGGRNEQYF.

In DNA, the CDR3 is TGTGCCAGTAGTGCCCGGGACAGGGGAGGTGGTGAGCAGTTCTTC. Translated: CASSARDRGGGEQFF. J is TRBJ2-1 and V is TRBV19, with TRBD1 matching over 10 bases. There are 15 residues in the CDR3. Germline V gene sequence: CDR1 LNHDA, CDR2 SQIVND (reference sequence). Trimming removed 5 bases from V and 9 bases from J; junction bases left unmatched: 10.